Sequencing of this T cell receptor beta chain was carried out in a study of immune evolution from preneoplasia to lung adenocarcinoma. Broader study findings: From normal lung to invasive adenocarcinoma, top clone frequencies appeared to decrease. Later-stage lesions seemingly showed higher T cell density and diversity than normal lung.

Nucleic acids came from premalignant or tumor cells enriched by macro-dissection. Assay: immunoSEQ multiplex PCR; the TCRdb copy retains only in-frame clones and omits some. The table lists 6,000 or so clones, around 80% of them singletons. This clone was counted only a few times. Its antigen is not identified. The TCR comes from a person aged 45 to 60 with lung adenocarcinoma. Sequencing was done on a sample of FFPE invasive lung adenocarcinoma tissue.

The CDR3 sequence: CASGPGGAGYYEQYF. Here the CDR3 DNA reads TGCGCCAGCGGCCCAGGTGGGGCGGGGTACTACGAGCAGTACTTC. The chain recombines TRBV10-1 with TRBJ2-7; D might be TRBD2 (6 bases). This CDR3 has 15 residues. V was cut by 8 bases and J by 3 bases, with 20 bases left in between. CDR1 and CDR2 (germline): WNHNN, SYGVQD (reference sequence).